This T cell receptor beta chain was found in a study of PD-1 blockade in classical Hodgkin lymphoma. TCRdb's copy holds only in-frame clones and misses some; the assay was immunoSEQ multiplex PCR. Here the sample spans roughly 94,000 clones, approximately 94% being singletons. As for time point: cycle 4 day 1 (C4D1), after less than 7 weeks of nivolumab. Brentuximab vedotin exposure varied, and every patient relapsed after autologous stem cell transplantation. This CDR3 has 14 amino acids. V was trimmed by 7 bases and J by 0 bases, leaving 7 bases between them. Germline CDR1 reads LNHDA; CDR2 reads SQIVND (reference sequence).

The source was peripheral blood mononuclear cells (PBMCs), collected before the fourth cycle of nivolumab. The V gene is TRBV19, the J gene TRBJ2-6, with D perhaps matching TRBD1 (6 bases). The sequence derives from a human donor with classical Hodgkin lymphoma. Here the CDR3 DNA reads TGTGCCAGTATGGACAGCTCTGGGGCCAACGTCCTGACTTTC. It codes for CASMDSSGANVLTF.